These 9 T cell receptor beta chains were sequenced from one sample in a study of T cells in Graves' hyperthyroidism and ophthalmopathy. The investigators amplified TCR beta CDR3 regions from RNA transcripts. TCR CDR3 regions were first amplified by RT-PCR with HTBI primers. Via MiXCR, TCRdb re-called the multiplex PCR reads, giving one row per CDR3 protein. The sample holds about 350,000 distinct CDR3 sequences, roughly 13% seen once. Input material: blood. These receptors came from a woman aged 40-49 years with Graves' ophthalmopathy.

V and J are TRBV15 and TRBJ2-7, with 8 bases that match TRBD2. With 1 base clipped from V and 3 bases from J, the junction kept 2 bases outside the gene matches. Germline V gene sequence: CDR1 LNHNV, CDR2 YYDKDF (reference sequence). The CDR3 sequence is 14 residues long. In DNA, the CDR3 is TGTGCCACCAGCAGAGCCGGGACTAGCTACGAGCAGTACTTC. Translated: CATSRAGTSYEQYF.

The CDR3 DNA reads as TGTGCCAGCAGCTTACGCTTATTAGCGGGGCGGACCGGGGAGCTGTTTTTT. Translation gives CASSLRLLAGRTGELFF. The rearrangement links TRBV11-2 to TRBJ2-2; 8 positions match TRBD2. Germline lookup yields CDR1 SGHAT and CDR2 FQNNGV. CDR3 length: 17 residues. V trimming: 2 bases; J trimming: 5 bases; junction bases outside the gene matches: 10.

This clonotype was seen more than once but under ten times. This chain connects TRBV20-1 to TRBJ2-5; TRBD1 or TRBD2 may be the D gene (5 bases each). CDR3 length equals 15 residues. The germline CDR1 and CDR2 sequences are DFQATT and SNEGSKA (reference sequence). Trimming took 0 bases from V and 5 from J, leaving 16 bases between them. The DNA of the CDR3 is TGCAGTGCTAGAGATTGGAAGGGGCGAGGGGAGACCCAGTACTTC. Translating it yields CSARDWKGRGETQYF.

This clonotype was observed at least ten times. CDR3 amino acids: CASSFRIDSSSYNEQFF. The DNA for the CDR3 is TGTGCCAGCAGCTTCCGCATCGATTCCAGCTCCTACAATGAGCAGTTCTTC. This chain uses TRBV11-2 with TRBJ2-1; D uncertain. V was clipped by 3 bases and J by 0 bases, with 15 bases between them. Germline values: CDR1 SGHAT, CDR2 FQNNGV. The CDR3 consists of 17 residues.

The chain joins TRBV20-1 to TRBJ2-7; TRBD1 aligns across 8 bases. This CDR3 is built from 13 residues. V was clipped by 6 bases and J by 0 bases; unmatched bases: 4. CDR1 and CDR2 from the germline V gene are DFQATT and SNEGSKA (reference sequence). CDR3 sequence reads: CSAPTGVSYEQYF. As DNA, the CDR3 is TGCAGTGCCCCGACAGGGGTCTCCTACGAGCAGTACTTC.

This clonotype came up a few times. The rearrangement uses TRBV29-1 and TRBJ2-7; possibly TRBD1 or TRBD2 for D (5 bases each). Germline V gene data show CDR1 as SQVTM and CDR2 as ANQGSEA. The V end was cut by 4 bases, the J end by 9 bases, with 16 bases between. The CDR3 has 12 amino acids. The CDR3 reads CSVVIGRERQYF. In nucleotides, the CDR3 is TGCAGCGTTGTTATCGGCAGGGAGAGGCAGTACTTC.

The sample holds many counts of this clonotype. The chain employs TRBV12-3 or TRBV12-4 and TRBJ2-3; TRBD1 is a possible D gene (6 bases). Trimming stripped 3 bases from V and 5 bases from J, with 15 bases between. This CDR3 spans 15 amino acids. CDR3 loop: CASSFHPTGLDTQYF. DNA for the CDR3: TGTGCCAGCAGTTTCCACCCTACAGGGTTAGATACGCAGTATTTT.

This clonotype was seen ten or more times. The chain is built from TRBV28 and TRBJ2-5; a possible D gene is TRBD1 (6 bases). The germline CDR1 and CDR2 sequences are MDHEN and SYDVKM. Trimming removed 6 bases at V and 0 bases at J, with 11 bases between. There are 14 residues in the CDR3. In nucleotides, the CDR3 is TGTGCCAGCAGCCCAGACAGGTACCAAGAGACCCAGTACTTC. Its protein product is CASSPDRYQETQYF.

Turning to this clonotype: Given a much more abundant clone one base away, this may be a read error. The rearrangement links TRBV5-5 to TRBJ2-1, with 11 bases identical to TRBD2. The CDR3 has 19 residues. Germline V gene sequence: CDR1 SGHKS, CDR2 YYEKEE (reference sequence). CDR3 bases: TGTGCCGGCAGCCTAGCCGCTAGCGGGAGGCGAGGCTCCTACAATGAGCAGTTCTTC. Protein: CAGSLAASGRRGSYNEQFF. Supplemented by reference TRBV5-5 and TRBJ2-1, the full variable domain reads DAGVTQSPTHLIKTRGQQVTLRCSPISGHKSVSWYQQVLGQGPQFIFQYYEKEERGRGNFPDRFSARQFPNYSSELNVNALLLGDSALYLCAGSLAASGRRGSYNEQFFGPGTRLTVL.